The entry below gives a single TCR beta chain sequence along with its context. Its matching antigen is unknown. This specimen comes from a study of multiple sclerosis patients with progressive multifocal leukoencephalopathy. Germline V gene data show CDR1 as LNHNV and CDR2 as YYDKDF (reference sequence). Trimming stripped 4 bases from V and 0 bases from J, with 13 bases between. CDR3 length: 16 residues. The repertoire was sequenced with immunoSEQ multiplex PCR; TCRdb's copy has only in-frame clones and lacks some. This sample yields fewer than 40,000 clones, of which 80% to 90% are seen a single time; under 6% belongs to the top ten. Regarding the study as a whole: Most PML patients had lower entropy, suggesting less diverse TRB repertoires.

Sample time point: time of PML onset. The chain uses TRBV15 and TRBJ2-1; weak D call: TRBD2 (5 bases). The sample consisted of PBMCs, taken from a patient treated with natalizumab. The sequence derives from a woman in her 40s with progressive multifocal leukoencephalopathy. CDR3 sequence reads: CATSIGVSSSYNEQFF. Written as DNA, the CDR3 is TGTGCCACCAGCATCGGGGTTAGCAGCTCCTACAATGAGCAGTTCTTC.